The 15 T cell receptor beta chains below all came from one sample that was sequenced in a study of blood T cell repertoires in COVID-19. TCRdb keeps only in-frame clones here, not all; method: immunoSEQ multiplex PCR. The data contain 90,000 to 110,000 clones, 85% of them seen just once; the ten biggest clones take up about 3.8%. Sequencing was done on a sample of peripheral blood. These receptors were collected from a man aged 45 to 65 with acute or convalescent COVID-19.

The rearrangement uses TRBV10-3 and TRBJ2-5; unclear D gene. V lost 0 bases to trimming and J lost 2 bases, with 13 bases between them. The CDR3 sequence is 16 residues long. The germline CDR1 and CDR2 sequences are ENHRY and SYGVKD. CDR3 in amino acids: CAISESIDSNQETQYF. In DNA, the CDR3 is TGTGCCATCAGTGAGTCGATAGACTCGAATCAAGAGACCCAGTACTTC.

This chain links TRBV28 with TRBJ2-2; D ambiguous. Germline V gives CDR1 MDHEN, CDR2 SYDVKM. V lost 7 bases and J 5 bases, leaving 5 bases between the germline ends. This CDR3 spans 11 amino acids. The chain's CDR3 is CASTLTGELFF. The CDR3 DNA reads as TGTGCCAGCACCCTAACCGGGGAGCTGTTTTTT.

In this sample, this clone turned up once. The rearrangement links TRBV9 to TRBJ2-7, with D possibly matching TRBD1 (6 bases). The CDR3 is 13 residues long. Germline CDR1 is SGDLS and CDR2 is YYNGEE. V was pared by 4 bases and J by 8 bases, with 16 bases between. The CDR3, as DNA: TGTGCCAGCAGCCTAGAGACAGGTCTGCAGCAGTACTTC. Translating gives CASSLETGLQQYF.

This sequence joins TRBV6-5 and TRBJ1-1; 9 bases map to TRBD1. This CDR3 spans 16 amino acids. Germline V lookup: CDR1 MNHEY, CDR2 SVGAGI. V was clipped by 3 bases and J by 5 bases; unmatched bases: 10. DNA for the CDR3: TGTGCCAGCAGTTATATCGGGACAGGGCGTGGGACTGAAGCTTTCTTT. Protein sequence: CASSYIGTGRGTEAFF.

The V and J genes are TRBV6-1 and TRBJ2-7; the match to TRBD1 covers 8 bases. Germline V lookup: CDR1 MNHNS, CDR2 SASEGT. V lost 3 bases and J lost 6; bases outside the gene matches: 10. The CDR3 is made up of 15 amino acids. The CDR3 is CASSDVLRQGLEQYF. CDR3 bases: TGTGCCAGCAGTGACGTACTGAGACAGGGGCTCGAGCAGTACTTC.

V is TRBV27 and J is TRBJ2-2; D gene ambiguous. CDR1 and CDR2 from the germline V gene are MNHEY and SMNVEV (reference sequence). V gave up 10 bases and J gave up 3 bases, with 18 bases separating them. The CDR3 is 15 amino acids. In DNA form, the CDR3 reads TGTGCCACCCGCCCCAGCGCCGCCTACACCGGGGAGCTGTTTTTT. Translating gives CATRPSAAYTGELFF.

The V call is TRBV19, the J call TRBJ2-7, with 11 bases aligning to TRBD1. CDR1 is LNHDA and CDR2 is SQIVND in the germline V gene (reference sequence). The CDR3 has 15 residues. J lost 6 bases, V lost 9 bases, and 13 bases had no gene match. The CDR3 nucleotides are TGTGCCAGACCACCCGGGACAGGGGGAACGGTCGAGCAGTACTTC. It encodes CARPPGTGGTVEQYF.

The V and J genes are TRBV7-3 and TRBJ2-5; no clear D. The germline gives CDR1 SGHTA, CDR2 FQGTGA. This CDR3 is built from 13 residues. Trimming pared 3 bases from V and 1 base from J, leaving 6 bases between. The CDR3 nucleotides read TGTGCCAGCAGCTTGATCAGCCAAGAGACCCAGTACTTC. The encoded protein is CASSLISQETQYF.

The chain employs TRBV10-2 and TRBJ2-1, with 11 bases fitting TRBD2. This CDR3 comprises 15 residues. V was clipped by 5 bases and J by 7 bases; unmatched bases: 7. Germline CDR1 WSHSY, CDR2 SAAADI. For the CDR3, the DNA is TGCGCCAGCAGTTCTATAGCGGGAGGGTATAATGAGCAGTTCTTC. Residues: CASSSIAGGYNEQFF.

CDR3 region: CASIAGAGYNEQFF. CDR3 DNA sequence: TGCGCCAGCATAGCGGGAGCTGGCTACAATGAGCAGTTCTTC. The chain links TRBV5-1 to TRBJ2-1; 9 nucleotides align to TRBD2. There are 14 residues in the CDR3. J gave up 3 bases and V 6 bases, and 4 bases lay outside the gene matches. The germline V gene encodes CDR1 SGHRS and CDR2 YFSETQ.

This sequence joins TRBV5-1 and TRBJ2-2, with 14 bases aligning to TRBD2. Trimming removed 4 bases from V and 0 bases from J; junction bases left unmatched: 5. Germline values: CDR1 SGHRS, CDR2 YFSETQ. There are 18 residues in the CDR3. The CDR3 reads CASSLRTSGGTNTGELFF. In DNA, the CDR3 is TGCGCCAGCAGCCTGCGGACTAGCGGGGGGACGAACACCGGGGAGCTGTTTTTT.

The rearrangement uses TRBV29-1 and TRBJ1-2, with a possible D match to TRBD1 (6 bases). The CDR3 loop spans 13 amino acids. V was cut by 7 bases and J by 0 bases, with 12 bases left in between. CDR1 is SQVTM, CDR2 ANQGSEA, per germline. CDR3 nucleotide sequence: TGCAGCGCCGACAGGCAGTCTAACTATGGCTACACCTTC. Translation gives CSADRQSNYGYTF.

This clone was recorded only once. V and J are TRBV21-1 and TRBJ1-1. TRBV21-1 is noted as a pseudogene. CDR3 length: 16 residues. The CDR3 DNA sequence: TGTGCCAGCAGCAGCTGTCGCGGGGCGAGGAATACTGAAGCTTTCTTT. This codes for CASSSCRGARNTEAFF.

The chain joins TRBV5-4 to TRBJ1-2; D may be TRBD1 (6 bases). CDR1 is SGHNT and CDR2 is YYREEE in the germline V gene (reference sequence). Trimming took 7 bases from V and 7 from J, leaving 17 bases between them. CDR3 length: 13 amino acids. The CDR3 coding sequence is TGTGCCAGCGGCTCCTACAGGGCTTCTGGCTACACCTTC. It yields the protein CASGSYRASGYTF.

The chain couples TRBV4-1 to TRBJ1-5; weak D call: TRBD1 (5 bases). Germline CDR1 reads MGHRA; CDR2 reads YSYEKL. Trimming shortened V by 4 bases and J by 1 base, and 11 bases separated the two germline ends. The CDR3 has 15 residues. The DNA for the CDR3 is TGCGCCAGCAGCCCCCAGGCAGGGAGCAATCAGCCCCAGCATTTT. Translation gives CASSPQAGSNQPQHF.